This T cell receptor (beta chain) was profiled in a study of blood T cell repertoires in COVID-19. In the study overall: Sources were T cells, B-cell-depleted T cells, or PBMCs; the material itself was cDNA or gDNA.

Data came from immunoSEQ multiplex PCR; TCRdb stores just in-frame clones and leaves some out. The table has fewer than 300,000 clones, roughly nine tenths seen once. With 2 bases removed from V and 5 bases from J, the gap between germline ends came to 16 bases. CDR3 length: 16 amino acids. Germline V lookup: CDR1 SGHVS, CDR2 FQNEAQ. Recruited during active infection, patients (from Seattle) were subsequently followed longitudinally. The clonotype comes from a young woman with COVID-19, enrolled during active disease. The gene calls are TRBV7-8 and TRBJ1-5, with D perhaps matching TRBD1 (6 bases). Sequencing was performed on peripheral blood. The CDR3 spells CASSLYRGAGDQPQHF. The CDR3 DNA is TGTGCCAGCAGCTTATACCGGGGGGCTGGAGATCAGCCCCAGCATTTT.